This T cell receptor beta chain was documented in a study of cytomegalovirus exposure and HLA in healthy donors. This CDR3 has 11 residues. CDR1 is LNHDA, CDR2 SQIVND, per germline (reference sequence). 13 Jbeta primers and 60 Vbeta primers were used for the PCR. This table comes from immunoSEQ multiplex PCR, and its TCRdb copy is limited to in-frame clones, with some not included. Among over 150,000 clones listed, roughly 82% were seen once. With regard to this clone: Its antigen is undetermined. The junction shows a germline mismatch at one end, possibly a read error.

Findings and limits, study-wide: Despite most TCR sequences being rare, some public TCRs occurred in many donors. Later analysis suggested links between common viral pathogens and several top significant clusters.

The source is a man aged 50-59 years in good health and CMV-seropositive. Source material: PBMCs. J is TRBJ1-2 and V is TRBV19; a weak D match, TRBD1 (5 bases). The CDR3 sequence: CASSPGGFPIF. The CDR3 nucleotides read TGTGCCAGTAGTCCTGGGGGGTTCCCCATCTTC.